This entry lists 19 T cell receptor beta chains sequenced from one sample in a study of PD-1 blockade in classical Hodgkin lymphoma. There was relapse after autologous stem cell transplantation in every patient, and there was variation in brentuximab vedotin exposure. Measured with immunoSEQ multiplex PCR; TCRdb has only the in-frame clones, and not every one. In the table there are 40,000 to 50,000 clones, around 80% of which are singletons. This specimen consisted of peripheral blood mononuclear cells (PBMCs), obtained at baseline. The receptors come from a human donor with classical Hodgkin lymphoma.

This chain joins TRBV7-2 and TRBJ1-3; D unresolved. V was pared by 0 bases and J by 0 bases, with 6 bases between. CDR1 and CDR2 from the germline V gene are SGHTA and FQGNSA. The CDR3 length is 15 residues. CDR3 region: CASSLALGSGNTIYF. The CDR3 DNA reads as TGTGCCAGCAGCTTAGCGCTTGGCTCTGGAAACACCATATATTTT.

V gene TRBV2 combines with J gene TRBJ2-2; maybe TRBD1 (5 bases). The CDR3 runs to 15 residues. Trimming took off 5 bases at V and 1 base at J, with 11 bases between the two ends. Germline V CDR1 and CDR2: SNHLY, FYNNEI. DNA for the CDR3: TGTGCCAGCAGTACTGACAGATTGAACACCGGGGAGCTGTTTTTT. Its protein product is CASSTDRLNTGELFF.

For this clone: This likely traces to a read error, being one base from a far larger clone. The CDR3 region is CAISWTGGGYTF. The CDR3 DNA follows: TGTGCCATCAGTTGGACAGGGGGCGGCTACACCTTC. J is TRBJ1-2 and V is TRBV10-3, with 11 bases identical to TRBD1. V lost 5 bases, J lost 8 bases, and 1 base stayed unmatched. Germline V lookup: CDR1 ENHRY, CDR2 SYGVKD. CDR3 length equals 12 residues.

The chain recombines TRBV5-6 with TRBJ2-7, with D possibly matching TRBD1 (6 bases). Per germline, CDR1 SGHDT and CDR2 YYEEEE. The CDR3 has 14 residues. V was trimmed by 7 bases and J by 2 bases, leaving 16 bases between them. The CDR3, as DNA: TGTGCCAGCTCCCACCCAGGGGACACCTACGAGCAGTACTTC. Translating it yields CASSHPGDTYEQYF. The full variable domain, in which reference TRBV5-6 and TRBJ2-7 provide the parts outside the CDR3, is DAGVTQSPTHLIKTRGQQVTLRCSPKSGHDTVSWYQQALGQGPQFIFQYYEEEERQRGNFPDRFSGHQFPNYSSELNVNALLLGDSALYLCASSHPGDTYEQYFGPGTRLTVT.

This chain joins TRBV7-2 and TRBJ2-7, with D tentatively TRBD1 (5 bases). Per the germline V gene, CDR1 is SGHTA and CDR2 is FQGNSA. The CDR3 totals 14 residues. The V and J ends lost 1 base and 6 bases respectively, with 13 bases between them. The CDR3: CASSLGTRGPEQYF. The CDR3 DNA follows: TGTGCCAGCAGCTTAGGGACAAGGGGCCCCGAGCAGTACTTC.

The chain carries TRBV6-9 and TRBJ1-4, with TRBD1 matching over 9 bases. Germline CDR1 MNHGY, CDR2 SVAAGI. V was clipped by 7 bases and J by 7 bases; unmatched bases: 10. The CDR3 is made up of 15 amino acids. The CDR3 sequence: CASTSTGGRSEKLFF. In nucleotides, the CDR3 is TGTGCCAGCACCTCAACAGGGGGCCGGAGTGAAAAACTGTTTTTT.

This clone was observed a single time. V and J are TRBV10-2 and TRBJ2-3; no clear D gene. V lost 6 bases and J 3 bases, leaving 13 bases between the germline ends. The germline gives CDR1 WSHSY, CDR2 SAAADI. This CDR3 is 14 amino acids long. CDR3 in amino acids: CASSLGFWTDTQYF. The CDR3 DNA reads TGCGCCAGCAGCCTGGGCTTCTGGACAGATACGCAGTATTTT.

CDR3 bases: TGTGCCACCAGCAGAGATCCGACTAGCGGGCCCACAGATACGCAGTATTTT. This sequence encodes CATSRDPTSGPTDTQYF. The V and J genes are TRBV15 and TRBJ2-3; 10 bases align to TRBD2. The CDR3 covers 17 residues. Per the germline V gene, CDR1 is LNHNV and CDR2 is YYDKDF (reference sequence). J gave up 2 bases and V 0 bases, and 5 bases lay outside the gene matches.

The rearrangement uses TRBV4-2 and TRBJ2-7; 13 positions match TRBD2. Germline CDR1 and CDR2: LGHNA and YNFKEQ. CDR3 length: 15 residues. The J segment lost 3 bases and the V segment lost 1 base, leaving 0 bases of the junction unmatched. The CDR3 reads CASSQGTSGGYEQYF. CDR3 nucleotides: TGTGCCAGCAGCCAAGGGACTAGCGGGGGCTACGAGCAGTACTTC.

J is TRBJ2-7 and V is TRBV11-1; 12 bases align to TRBD1. Germline CDR1 is SGHAT and CDR2 is FQDESV (reference sequence). V lost 5 bases and J lost 7; bases outside the gene matches: 6. The CDR3 is made up of 14 amino acids. The CDR3, as DNA: TGTGCCAGCAGCGACCGGGACAGGGGGCTAGAGCAGTACTTC. It is translated as CASSDRDRGLEQYF.

The chain couples TRBV9 to TRBJ2-7, with D possibly being TRBD1 or TRBD2 (5 bases each). Germline CDR1 SGDLS, CDR2 YYNGEE. The V end lost 2 bases, the J end lost 2 bases, and 11 bases lay between the germline ends. This CDR3 has 14 residues. The CDR3 spells CASSVPGRTYEQYF. CDR3 coding DNA: TGTGCCAGCAGCGTTCCGGGACGGACCTACGAGCAGTACTTC.

The genes are TRBV10-1 and TRBJ2-7; 8 nucleotides match TRBD2. Losses at the gene ends were 4 bases for V and 5 bases for J; bases not matched to a gene: 4. The CDR3 spans 13 residues. Germline CDR1 WNHNN, CDR2 SYGVQD (reference sequence). The CDR3 reads CASSVSGGDEQYF. The CDR3 nucleotides are TGCGCCAGCAGTGTTTCGGGGGGGGACGAGCAGTACTTC.

The DNA for the CDR3 is TGTGCCAGCAGCTTAGTGCCGGGGAGCCTAGATACGCAGTATTTT. It encodes CASSLVPGSLDTQYF. The chain uses TRBV7-2 and TRBJ2-3; TRBD2 might be the D (5 bases). Germline V gene data show CDR1 as SGHTA and CDR2 as FQGNSA. V shed 1 base and J shed 5 bases, with 13 bases lying between them. This CDR3 is built from 15 residues.

On this clone itself: The junction departs from the called germline gene at one end, perhaps through a read error. This rearrangement joins TRBV5-4 to TRBJ1-2; D not resolved. The V gene's germline CDR1 is SGHNT and CDR2 YYREEE (reference sequence). The CDR3 spans 15 residues. CDR3 sequence reads: CASSQGREYWVGYTF. The CDR3 coding sequence is TGCGCCAGCAGCCAAGGGAGGGAATATTGGGTTGGCTACACCTTC.

The V call is TRBV7-9, the J call TRBJ1-6; no firm D call. Germline V gene lookup returns CDR1 SEHNR and CDR2 FQNEAQ (reference sequence). The CDR3 loop spans 15 amino acids. V was cut by 0 bases and J by 6 bases, with 9 bases left in between. This CDR3 is CASSLASGVNSPLHF. The CDR3 nucleotides are TGTGCCAGCAGCTTAGCCAGTGGCGTTAATTCACCCCTCCACTTT.

The sample holds a few counts of this clone. The CDR3 spells CASSLGDRGRNTIYF. The CDR3 DNA sequence: TGTGCCAGCAGCTTAGGGGACAGGGGGCGCAACACCATATATTTT. The chain has TRBV11-2 and TRBJ1-3; the match to TRBD1 covers 12 bases. CDR1 is SGHAT, CDR2 FQNNGV, per germline. With V trimmed by 1 base and J by 7 bases, 2 bases remained unmatched. CDR3 length: 15 amino acids.

The chain recombines TRBV7-9 with TRBJ1-5, with D possibly matching TRBD1 (6 bases). The CDR3 contains 15 residues. Germline CDR1 and CDR2: SEHNR and FQNEAQ (reference sequence). V dropped 0 bases and J dropped 7 bases, with 13 bases sitting between them. The CDR3 DNA sequence: TGTGCCAGCAGCTTAGCTTCATACAGGGACCAGCCCCAGCATTTT. Its protein is CASSLASYRDQPQHF.

This clone was seen a handful of times. The V call is TRBV27, the J call TRBJ2-7; 8 bases fit TRBD1. Germline V gives CDR1 MNHEY, CDR2 SMNVEV (reference sequence). Losses at the gene ends were 7 bases for V and 5 bases for J; bases not matched to a gene: 13. The CDR3 sequence is 15 residues long. CDR3 amino acids: CASISYDRGIHEQYF. The DNA for the CDR3 is TGTGCCAGCATCTCCTATGACAGGGGTATCCACGAGCAGTACTTC.

V is TRBV4-3 and J is TRBJ1-6, with a possible D match to TRBD1 (5 bases). The CDR3 contains 17 residues. V was cut by 3 bases and J by 4 bases, with 16 bases left in between. Germline CDR1 is LGHNA and CDR2 is YSLEER. CDR3 sequence: CASSQGGAGLYNSPLHF. CDR3 in DNA: TGCGCCAGCAGCCAGGGCGGGGCAGGACTTTATAATTCACCCCTCCACTTT.